This TCR beta chain was retrieved from a study of cytomegalovirus exposure and HLA in healthy donors. It was with 60 Vbeta and 13 Jbeta primers that the PCR ran. Method: immunoSEQ multiplex PCR; TCRdb's copy keeps in-frame clones and lacks some. This table holds 60,000 to 95,000 clones, approximately 80% found once. CDR3 length: 13 residues. Germline lookup yields CDR1 KGHSH and CDR2 LQKENI. Regarding this clone: The junction departs from the called germline gene at one end, perhaps through a read error.

The source material was PBMCs. J is TRBJ2-2 and V is TRBV18; no firm D call. The TCR sequence derives from a man in his 70s in good health and CMV-seropositive. CDR3 residues: CASSPLNTGELFF. In DNA form, the CDR3 reads TGTGCCAGCTCTCCACTAAACACCGGGGAGCTGTTTTTT.